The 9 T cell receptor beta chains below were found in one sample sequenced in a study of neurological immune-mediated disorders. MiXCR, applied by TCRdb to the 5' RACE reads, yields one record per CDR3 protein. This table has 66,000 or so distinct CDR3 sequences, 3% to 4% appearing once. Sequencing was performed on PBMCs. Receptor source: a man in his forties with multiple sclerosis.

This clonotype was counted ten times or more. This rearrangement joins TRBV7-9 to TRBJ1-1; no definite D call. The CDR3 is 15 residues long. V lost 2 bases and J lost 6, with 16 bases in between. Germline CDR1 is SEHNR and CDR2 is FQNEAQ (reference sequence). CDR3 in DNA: TGTGCCAGCAGCTTATTCGGGGTCCGAACGTCTGAAGCTTTCTTT. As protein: CASSLFGVRTSEAFF.

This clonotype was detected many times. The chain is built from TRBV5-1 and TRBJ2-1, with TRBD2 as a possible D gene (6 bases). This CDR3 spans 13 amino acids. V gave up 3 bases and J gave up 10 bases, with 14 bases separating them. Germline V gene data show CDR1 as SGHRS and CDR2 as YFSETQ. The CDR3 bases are TGCGCCAGCAGCTCCCAGGAGGGCGGGGAGCAGTTCTTC. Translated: CASSSQEGGEQFF.

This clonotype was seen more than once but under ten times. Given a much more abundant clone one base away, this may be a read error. The CDR3 DNA is TGTGACAGCAGTTCAGGGGACTATGGCTACACCTTC. Its translation is CDSSSGDYGYTF. The chain joins TRBV12-3 or TRBV12-4 to TRBJ1-2; TRBD1 might be the D (6 bases). The CDR3 has 12 residues.

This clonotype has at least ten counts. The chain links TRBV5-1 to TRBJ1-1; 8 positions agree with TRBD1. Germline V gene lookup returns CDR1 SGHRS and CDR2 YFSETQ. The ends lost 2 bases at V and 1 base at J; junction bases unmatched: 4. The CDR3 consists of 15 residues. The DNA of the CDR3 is TGCGCCAGCAGCTTTACCGGGACAGGGAACACTGAAGCTTTCTTT. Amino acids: CASSFTGTGNTEAFF.

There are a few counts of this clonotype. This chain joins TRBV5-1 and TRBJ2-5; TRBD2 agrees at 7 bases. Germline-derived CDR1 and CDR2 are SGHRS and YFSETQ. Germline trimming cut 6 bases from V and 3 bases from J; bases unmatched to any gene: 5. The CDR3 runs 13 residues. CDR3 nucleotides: TGCGCCAGCACCCTGGGGGGGAAAGAGACCCAGTACTTC. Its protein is CASTLGGKETQYF.

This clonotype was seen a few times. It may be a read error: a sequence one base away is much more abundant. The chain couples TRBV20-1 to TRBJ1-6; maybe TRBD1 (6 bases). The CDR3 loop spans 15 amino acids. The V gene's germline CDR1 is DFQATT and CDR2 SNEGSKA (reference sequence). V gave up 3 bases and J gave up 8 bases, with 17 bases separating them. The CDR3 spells CSARVGGKGDSPLHF. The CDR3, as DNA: TGCAGTGCTAGGGTAGGGGGAAAGGGCGATTCACCCCTCCACTTT.

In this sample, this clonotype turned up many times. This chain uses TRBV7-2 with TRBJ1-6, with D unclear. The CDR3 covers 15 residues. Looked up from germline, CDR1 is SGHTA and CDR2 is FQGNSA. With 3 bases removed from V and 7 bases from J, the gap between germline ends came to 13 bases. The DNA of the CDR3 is TGTGCCAGCAGCTTTGTGGAGGGAGGGAATTCACCCCTCCACTTT. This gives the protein CASSFVEGGNSPLHF.

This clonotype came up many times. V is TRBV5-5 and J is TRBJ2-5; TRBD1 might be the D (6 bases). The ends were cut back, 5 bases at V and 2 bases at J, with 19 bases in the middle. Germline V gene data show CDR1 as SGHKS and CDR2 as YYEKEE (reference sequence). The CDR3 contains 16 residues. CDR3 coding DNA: TGTGCCAGCAGTAGGGGGTACCCTGGGCCACAAGAGACCCAGTACTTC. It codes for CASSRGYPGPQETQYF. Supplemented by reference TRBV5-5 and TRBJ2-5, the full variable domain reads DAGVTQSPTHLIKTRGQQVTLRCSPISGHKSVSWYQQVLGQGPQFIFQYYEKEERGRGNFPDRFSARQFPNYSSELNVNALLLGDSALYLCASSRGYPGPQETQYFGPGTRLLVL.

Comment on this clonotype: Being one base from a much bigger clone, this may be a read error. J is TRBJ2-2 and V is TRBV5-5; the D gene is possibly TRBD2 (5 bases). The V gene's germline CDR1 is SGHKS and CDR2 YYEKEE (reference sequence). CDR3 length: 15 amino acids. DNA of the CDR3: TGTGCCAGCAGCTTGTTAACACGGAACACCGGGAAGCTGTTTTTT. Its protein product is CASSLLTRNTGKLFF.